Presented here are 28 T cell receptor beta chains from one specimen sequenced in a study of blood T cell repertoires in COVID-19. The protocol was immunoSEQ multiplex PCR, while the TCRdb copy is restricted to in-frame clones and leaves out a portion. The table shows some 130,000 clones, with almost 80% occurring only once. The sample was peripheral blood. These TCRs come from a man aged 55-75 years who had recovered from COVID-19.

This clone has just one count. The chain links TRBV28 to TRBJ2-3; 12 positions agree with TRBD2. The V and J ends lost 2 bases and 2 bases, in that order; junction bases with no gene match: 2. The germline V gene encodes CDR1 MDHEN and CDR2 SYDVKM. The CDR3 is 16 residues long. The CDR3 sequence: CASSLLAGGITDTQYF. Written as DNA, the CDR3 is TGTGCCAGCAGTTTACTAGCGGGGGGGATCACAGATACGCAGTATTTT.

This chain joins TRBV9 and TRBJ1-2; D uncertain. The CDR3 is made up of 14 amino acids. CDR1 is SGDLS and CDR2 is YYNGEE in the germline V gene. The V end was cut by 6 bases, the J end by 1 base, with 13 bases between. The CDR3 is CASNTPGGNYGYTF. Written as DNA, the CDR3 is TGTGCCAGCAACACCCCCGGAGGTAACTATGGCTACACCTTC.

The CDR3 here is CASSLPGTLEPVLTF. The CDR3 bases are TGTGCCAGCAGTTTGCCAGGGACATTGGAACCAGTCCTGACTTTC. The rearrangement uses TRBV28 and TRBJ2-6, with D tentatively TRBD1 (6 bases). The CDR3 extends over 15 amino acids. Trimming took off 3 bases at V and 13 bases at J, with 19 bases between the two ends. CDR1 and CDR2 from the germline V gene are MDHEN and SYDVKM.

The CDR3 loop reads CASSQDGGTSAAKTQYF. Written as DNA, the CDR3 is TGCGCCAGCAGCCAAGACGGGGGGACGTCGGCAGCTAAGACCCAGTACTTC. V usage is TRBV4-3 and J usage is TRBJ2-5; 7 bases line up with TRBD2. V gave up 0 bases and J gave up 6 bases; unmatched junction bases: 13. This CDR3 has 17 residues. Germline V gene sequence: CDR1 LGHNA, CDR2 YSLEER.

J is TRBJ1-4 and V is TRBV6-1; a possible D gene is TRBD1 (5 bases). Germline-derived CDR1 and CDR2 are MNHNS and SASEGT. This CDR3 has 13 amino acids. V lost 7 bases and J lost 4, with 10 bases in between. The chain's CDR3 is CASTGSNNEKLFF. CDR3 coding DNA: TGTGCCAGCACAGGGTCGAATAATGAAAAACTGTTTTTT.

The chain combines TRBV7-9 with TRBJ1-4; TRBD1 matches 8 bases. The CDR3 covers 14 residues. The germline CDR1 and CDR2 sequences are SEHNR and FQNEAQ (reference sequence). With 6 bases clipped from V and 5 bases from J, the junction kept 5 bases outside the gene matches. CDR3 bases: TGTGCCAGCAGTACGGGACAGGTGAATGAAAAACTGTTTTTT. Translated: CASSTGQVNEKLFF. The full variable domain, in which reference TRBV7-9 and TRBJ1-4 provide the parts outside the CDR3, is DTGVSQNPRHKITKRGQNVTFRCDPISEHNRLYWYRQTLGQGPEFLTYFQNEAQLEKSRLLSDRFSAERPKGSFSTLEIQRTEQGDSAMYLCASSTGQVNEKLFFGSGTQLSVL.

The genes are TRBV10-3 and TRBJ2-1; 8 nucleotides match TRBD1. The CDR3 is made up of 16 amino acids. The trim removed 3 bases at V and 7 bases at J, leaving 11 bases unmatched. Germline V lookup: CDR1 ENHRY, CDR2 SYGVKD. In DNA form, the CDR3 reads TGTGCCATCAGTGACCCAGCAGGGGGCGGGCAGAATGAGCAGTTCTTC. This gives the protein CAISDPAGGGQNEQFF.

V usage is TRBV11-3 and J usage is TRBJ2-2, with D possibly TRBD2 on 6 matching bases. CDR3 length: 15 residues. The V gene's germline CDR1 is SGHNT and CDR2 YENEEA. Trimming took 1 base from V and 1 from J, leaving 7 bases between them. CDR3 in amino acids: CASSLGRGNTGELFF. CDR3 sequence (DNA): TGTGCCAGCAGCTTAGGGAGGGGGAACACCGGGGAGCTGTTTTTT. Supplemented by reference TRBV11-3 and TRBJ2-2, the full variable domain reads EAGVVQSPRYKIIEKKQPVAFWCNPISGHNTLYWYLQNLGQGPELLIRYENEEAVDDSQLPKDRFSAERLKGVDSTLKIQPAELGDSAVYLCASSLGRGNTGELFFGEGSRLTVL.

This clone is a singleton in its sample. A junction boundary mismatches the germline segment, possibly from a read error. The J gene is TRBJ1-3, the V gene TRBV11-2; TRBD1 is a possible D gene (5 bases). CDR3 size: 14 residues. The germline gives CDR1 SGHAT, CDR2 FQNNGV. The chain's CDR3 is CASSVDRDSNTIYF. For the CDR3, the DNA is TGTGCCAGCAGCGTAGACAGAGACTCAAACACCATATATTTT. Filled out from reference TRBV11-2 and TRBJ1-3, the complete variable domain reads EAGVAQSPRYKIIEKRQSVAFWCNPISGHATLYWYQQILGQGPKLLIQFQNNGVVDDSQLPKDRFSAERLKGVDSTLKIQPAKLEDSAVYLCASSVDRDSNTIYFGEGSWLTVV.

This chain connects TRBV3-1 (or the pseudogene TRBV3-2) to TRBJ2-5; D perhaps matches TRBD1 (5 bases). Trimming took off 4 bases at V and 1 base at J, with 13 bases between the two ends. The germline gives CDR1 LGHDT, CDR2 YNNKEL (reference sequence). The CDR3 loop spans 15 amino acids. The CDR3 reads CASSPTGHGQETQYF. In DNA form, the CDR3 reads TGTGCCAGCAGCCCTACTGGACACGGCCAAGAGACCCAGTACTTC.

This clone has a handful of counts. V and J are TRBV7-9 and TRBJ1-5; D perhaps matches TRBD1 (6 bases). Trimming pared 5 bases from V and 4 bases from J, leaving 21 bases between. This CDR3 comprises 17 residues. The germline V gene encodes CDR1 SEHNR and CDR2 FQNEAQ (reference sequence). The CDR3 bases are TGTGCCAGCAGCGGGGCGGAAGGACAGCTCCCTAATCAGCCCCAGCATTTT. It translates to CASSGAEGQLPNQPQHF.

The chain couples TRBV9 to TRBJ2-2; TRBD2 aligns across 7 bases. V was pared by 1 base and J by 1 base, with 7 bases of the junction left unmatched. In germline, CDR1 is SGDLS, CDR2 YYNGEE. The CDR3 sequence is 17 residues long. The CDR3 bases are TGTGCCAGCAGCGTATCAGGAAGCGGGAAGAACACCGGGGAGCTGTTTTTT. Protein product: CASSVSGSGKNTGELFF.

The chain recombines TRBV4-2 with TRBJ2-2; D may be TRBD1 (7 bases). The CDR3 totals 18 residues. Trimming cost V 0 bases and J 4 bases, with 18 bases left between them. Germline V gene sequence: CDR1 LGHNA, CDR2 YNFKEQ. CDR3: CASSQESQAGGSTGELFF. The CDR3 nucleotides are TGTGCCAGCAGCCAAGAATCTCAGGCAGGGGGGAGCACCGGGGAGCTGTTTTTT.

A single count supports this clone. The chain employs TRBV5-1 and TRBJ2-7; 8 positions agree with TRBD2. CDR1 is SGHRS and CDR2 is YFSETQ in the germline V gene. V gave up 1 base and J gave up 5 bases; unmatched junction bases: 8. The CDR3 is made up of 15 amino acids. The CDR3 loop is CASSLKRERADEQYF. The CDR3 nucleotides read TGCGCCAGCAGCTTGAAGCGGGAGCGGGCGGACGAGCAGTACTTC.

V and J are TRBV6-5 and TRBJ1-1; D not certain. The CDR3 is 10 residues long. Looked up from germline, CDR1 is MNHEY and CDR2 is SVGAGI. The V end lost 6 bases, the J end lost 6 bases, and 5 bases lay between the germline ends. The CDR3 DNA sequence: TGTGCCAGCAGGAGTCCTGAAGCTTTCTTT. It encodes CASRSPEAFF.

V is TRBV4-2 and J is TRBJ2-1; 12 bases line up with TRBD2. Germline CDR1 and CDR2: LGHNA and YNFKEQ. V trimming: 2 bases; J trimming: 10 bases; junction bases outside the gene matches: 6. The CDR3 has 15 amino acids. The CDR3 region is CASSQQPSGGVEQFF. The CDR3 nucleotides read TGTGCCAGCAGCCAACAGCCTAGCGGGGGGGTAGAGCAGTTCTTC.

CDR3 sequence (DNA): TGCGCCAGCAGCGCCACAGGGGGCCCTGGGGCCAACGTCCTGACTTTC. Translating gives CASSATGGPGANVLTF. This chain joins TRBV5-1 and TRBJ2-6; 9 nucleotides line up with TRBD1. Germline assignment: CDR1 SGHRS and CDR2 YFSETQ. With 4 bases clipped from V and 2 bases from J, the junction kept 4 bases outside the gene matches. The CDR3 runs 16 residues.

The gene calls are TRBV10-3 and TRBJ2-1; 9 bases agree with TRBD1. The germline gives CDR1 ENHRY, CDR2 SYGVKD. The V segment lost 0 bases and the J segment 7 bases; nucleotides outside the gene matches: 4. CDR3 length equals 15 residues. The CDR3 here is CAISESAGTGNEQFF. The CDR3, as DNA: TGTGCCATCAGTGAGTCGGCCGGGACAGGGAATGAGCAGTTCTTC.

J is TRBJ2-3 and V is TRBV5-1; a possible D gene is TRBD1 (5 bases). The CDR3 covers 15 residues. Trimming pared 2 bases from V and 0 bases from J, leaving 10 bases between. The germline CDR1 and CDR2 sequences are SGHRS and YFSETQ. Written as DNA, the CDR3 is TGCGCCAGCAGCTTAGACAGCGCTAGCACAGATACGCAGTATTTT. Protein sequence: CASSLDSASTDTQYF.

This clone was seen a single time. This sequence joins TRBV11-3 and TRBJ1-1; 9 bases align to TRBD1. V shed 5 bases and J 0 bases; nucleotides not matched to a gene: 7. The CDR3 is 16 residues long. Germline V gene sequence: CDR1 SGHNT, CDR2 YENEEA. The CDR3 DNA is TGTGCCAGCAGCAATAGCCGACAGGGGGTGAACACTGAAGCTTTCTTT. As protein: CASSNSRQGVNTEAFF.

The V gene is TRBV4-1, the J gene TRBJ2-7; 7 bases are shared with TRBD1. With V trimmed by 3 bases and J by 3 bases, 8 bases remained unmatched. CDR3 size: 15 residues. Germline CDR1 MGHRA, CDR2 YSYEKL. CDR3 region: CASSHLGTADYEQYF. The CDR3 DNA reads as TGCGCCAGCAGCCACCTCGGGACAGCCGACTACGAGCAGTACTTC.

Written as DNA, the CDR3 is TGTGCCAGCAGCACCATACAGGATATGAACACTGAAGCTTTCTTT. The encoded protein is CASSTIQDMNTEAFF. The gene calls are TRBV6-2 or TRBV6-3 and TRBJ1-1; tentative D call: TRBD1 (5 bases). CDR1 and CDR2 (germline): MNHEY, SVGEGT. V was clipped by 6 bases and J by 0 bases, with 14 bases between them. The CDR3 has 15 amino acids.

The V gene is TRBV6-5, the J gene TRBJ2-7; 9 nucleotides align to TRBD2. The germline V gene has CDR1 MNHEY and CDR2 SVGAGI. The length of the CDR3 is 13 residues. The junction had 2 bases not matched to a gene; V was cut back by 6 bases and J by 2 bases. The chain's CDR3 is CASRRGGPYEQYF. The CDR3 bases are TGTGCCAGCAGGCGGGGGGGACCCTACGAGCAGTACTTC.

The V call is TRBV4-3, the J call TRBJ2-3, with 8 bases aligning to TRBD2. The trim removed 0 bases at V and 9 bases at J, leaving 11 bases unmatched. CDR3 size: 16 residues. From germline, CDR1 is LGHNA and CDR2 YSLEER. The DNA of the CDR3 is TGCGCCAGCAGCCAAGAGGGAAGGCGGGGGGCCGGCACGCAGTATTTT. Amino acids: CASSQEGRRGAGTQYF.

The chain has TRBV7-9 and TRBJ2-5; 10 bases agree with TRBD2. The germline gives CDR1 SEHNR, CDR2 FQNEAQ (reference sequence). V lost 4 bases to trimming and J lost 2 bases; unmatched junction nucleotides: 4. The CDR3 has 15 residues. This CDR3 is CASSSTSGLQETQYF. CDR3 bases: TGTGCCAGCAGCTCGACTAGCGGGTTGCAAGAGACCCAGTACTTC.

This clone has only a few counts. This sequence joins TRBV11-2 and TRBJ2-7, with D possibly TRBD2 on 5 matching bases. The V gene lost 8 bases and the J gene lost 0 bases, with 8 bases spanning the gap. CDR3 length: 12 amino acids. Germline V gene data show CDR1 as SGHAT and CDR2 as FQNNGV. In DNA, the CDR3 is TGTGCCAGCCGCGGGTCCTCCTACGAGCAGTACTTC. Amino acid sequence: CASRGSSYEQYF.

This rearrangement joins TRBV6-5 to TRBJ2-7; D may be TRBD1 (5 bases). Trimming took off 2 bases at V and 3 bases at J, with 11 bases between the two ends. This CDR3 is built from 14 residues. Germline V gene sequence: CDR1 MNHEY, CDR2 SVGAGI. CDR3 in amino acids: CASSYGQGLYEQYF. The CDR3 DNA sequence: TGTGCCAGCAGTTACGGGCAGGGCCTCTACGAGCAGTACTTC.

The chain links TRBV11-2 to TRBJ2-5, with D maybe TRBD1 (6 bases). The germline V gene has CDR1 SGHAT and CDR2 FQNNGV. With 1 base removed from V and 2 bases from J, the gap between germline ends came to 8 bases. CDR3 length: 14 residues. The chain's CDR3 is CASSLGTEQETQYF. In DNA form, the CDR3 reads TGTGCCAGCAGCTTAGGGACAGAGCAAGAGACCCAGTACTTC.